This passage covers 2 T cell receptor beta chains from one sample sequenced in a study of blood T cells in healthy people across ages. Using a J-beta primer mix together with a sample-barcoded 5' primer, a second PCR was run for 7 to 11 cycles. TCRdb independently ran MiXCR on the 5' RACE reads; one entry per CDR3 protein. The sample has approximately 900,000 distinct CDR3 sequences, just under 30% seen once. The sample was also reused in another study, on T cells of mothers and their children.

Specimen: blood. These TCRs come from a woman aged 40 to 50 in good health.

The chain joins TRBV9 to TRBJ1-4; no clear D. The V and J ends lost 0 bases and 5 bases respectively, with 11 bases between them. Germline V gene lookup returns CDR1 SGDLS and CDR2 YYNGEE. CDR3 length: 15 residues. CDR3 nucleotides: TGTGCCAGCAGCGTAGCGAGGACGCCAAATGAAAAACTGTTTTTT. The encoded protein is CASSVARTPNEKLFF. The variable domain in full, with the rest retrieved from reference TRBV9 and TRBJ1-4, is DSGVTQTPKHLITATGQRVTLRCSPRSGDLSVYWYQQSLDQGLQFLIQYYNGEERAKGNILERFSAQQFPDLHSELNLSSLELGDSALYFCASSVARTPNEKLFFGSGTQLSVL.

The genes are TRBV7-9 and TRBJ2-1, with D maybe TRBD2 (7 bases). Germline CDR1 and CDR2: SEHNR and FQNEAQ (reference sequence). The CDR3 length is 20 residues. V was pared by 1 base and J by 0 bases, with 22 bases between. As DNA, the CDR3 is TGTGCCAGCAGCTTAGTTGGGAGGGGGAAGTTTTCGAGCTCCTACAATGAGCAGTTCTTC. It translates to CASSLVGRGKFSSSYNEQFF.